Included here is one T cell receptor beta chain sequence, with context. What antigen it recognizes has not been identified. Base qualities are not recorded, but no much larger clone differs from it by a single base. Ficoll-Paque density gradient centrifugation was used to isolate PBMCs. The record originates from a study of T-cell memory formation after mild COVID-19 (dated by TCRdb to about 2021). As for the study more broadly: Most TCR sequence clusters were specific to one of the two donors. T-cell clones expanding and contracting after mild COVID-19 in a couple of donors were tracked by longitudinal TCRalpha and TCRbeta repertoire sequencing. Two young, previously healthy adult volunteers, one female and one male, were included in the cohort. The full study reports these points: Some responding clones were detected in pre-infection memory, suggesting pre-existing cross-reactive memory T cells joined the SARS-CoV-2 response. Contracting CD4+ clones were found mainly in CM and EM memory subsets, while CD8+ clones were enriched in EMRA. SARS-CoV-2 specificity of the second-wave clones peaking on day 37 was not confirmed. The study included only a couple of mild cases, and larger cohorts that include severe cases with pre-infection samples were judged to be necessary. Balanced CD4/CD8 phenotypes were observed for clones contracting from day 15 to 85, whereas a bias towards CD4+ was observed for a second wave of clones expanding from day 15 to 37.

This sample was sequenced with an Illumina NovaSeq 6000. Using 5'RACE with constant-segment primers, TCRalpha and TCRbeta cDNA libraries were constructed, with sample barcodes and unique molecular identifiers added in the process. Trizol reagent was used to extract RNA from every sample. Libraries were amplified in two PCR steps, with a second sample barcode and Illumina TruSeq adapters added in the second step. Sequencing of the libraries was done on an Illumina NovaSeq, producing 2 x 150 bp paired-end reads. As for the authors' bioinformatics: Demultiplexing of reads and collapsing into UMI-guided consensus sequences were performed with migec v1.2.7. Using mixcr v2.1.11, UMI consensuses were aligned to TRA and TRB V and J templates and then assembled into clonotypes. Expanded or contracted clonotypes were those called significant by both edgeR and NoisET, with noise models trained on biological replicates. For edgeR calls, the cutoffs were a false discovery rate-adjusted p below 0.01 and a log2 fold-change threshold of 1. As an exploratory analysis of dynamics, PCA with hierarchical clustering was applied to max-normalized trajectories of the 1000 most abundant clonotypes. Each responding clone was given a CD4 or CD8 phenotype based on the CD4+ and CD8+ repertoires, which had been sequenced separately. TCRdb itself trimmed the public reads at Q25 with fastp, ran MiXCR and retained productive beta chains. A single entry per CDR3 protein holds the most common genes and DNA from its merged rows. Clone size and V and J calls follow TCRdb, not the original study. A total of 160,000 or so distinct CDR3 sequences appear in this sample, roughly 30% of them only once. The leading ten clones occupy 12% of the sample.

Via the germline V gene, CDR1 is SGHRS and CDR2 YFSETQ. V loses 4 bases, J loses 0 bases, and the germline ends lie 10 bases apart. From its cysteine to its phenylalanine, the CDR3 spans 14 amino acids. Solely the CDR3 DNA is kept, with 42 bases framed from the first base. Specimen: PBMCs or a T cell subset sorted from them (not recorded which). This receptor chain uses TRBV5-1 and TRBJ1-2; TRBD1 might be the D gene, on 6 matching bases. This clonotype was sampled from an adult woman who had mild COVID-19 (a few samples of this study predate the infection). The sample titles of this study are shuffled in the database, so cell type and time point are left out; the donor was told from shared clones. The DNA reads TGCGCCAGCAGCAATCGACAGGCTAACTATGGCTACACCTTC. Its amino acids are CASSNRQANYGYTF.